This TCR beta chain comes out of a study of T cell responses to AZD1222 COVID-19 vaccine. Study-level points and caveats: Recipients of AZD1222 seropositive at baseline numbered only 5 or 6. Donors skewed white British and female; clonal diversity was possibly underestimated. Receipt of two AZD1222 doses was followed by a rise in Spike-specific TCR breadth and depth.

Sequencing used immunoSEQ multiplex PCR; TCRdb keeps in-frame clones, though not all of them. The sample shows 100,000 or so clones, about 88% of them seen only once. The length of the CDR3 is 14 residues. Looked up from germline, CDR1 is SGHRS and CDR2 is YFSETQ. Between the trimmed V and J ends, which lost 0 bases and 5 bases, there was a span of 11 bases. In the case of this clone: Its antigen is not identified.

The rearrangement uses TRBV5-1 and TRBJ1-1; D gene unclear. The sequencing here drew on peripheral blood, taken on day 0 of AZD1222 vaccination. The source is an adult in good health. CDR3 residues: CASSLEGLGTEAFF. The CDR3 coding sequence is TGCGCCAGCAGCTTGGAAGGTTTGGGAACTGAAGCTTTCTTT.